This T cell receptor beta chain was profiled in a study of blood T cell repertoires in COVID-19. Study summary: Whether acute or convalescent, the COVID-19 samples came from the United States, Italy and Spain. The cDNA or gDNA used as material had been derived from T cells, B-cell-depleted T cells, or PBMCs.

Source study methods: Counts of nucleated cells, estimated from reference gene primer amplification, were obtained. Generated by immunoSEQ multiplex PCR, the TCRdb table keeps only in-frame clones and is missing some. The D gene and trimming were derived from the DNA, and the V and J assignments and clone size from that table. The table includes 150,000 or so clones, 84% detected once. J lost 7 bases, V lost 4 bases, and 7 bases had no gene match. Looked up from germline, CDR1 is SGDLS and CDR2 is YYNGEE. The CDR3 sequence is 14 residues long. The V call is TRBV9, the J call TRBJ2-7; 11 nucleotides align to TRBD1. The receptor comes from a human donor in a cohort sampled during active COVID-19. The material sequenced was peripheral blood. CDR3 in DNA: TGTGCCAGCAGCACCGGACAGGGGGCTGAAGAGCAGTACTTC. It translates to CASSTGQGAEEQYF.